Below, one T cell receptor beta chain is given with its context. Its antigen is unknown. Antigen-specific CD4+ T cells were expanded (with viral peptide pools) by the ViraFEST assay ahead of sequencing. Following a roughly 9-day culture, CD4+ T cells were purified. No vaccinee had earlier SARS-CoV-2 infection, and nucleocapsid antibodies were negative. IL-2 medium was substituted for half the medium on days 3 and 7. V shed 5 bases and J shed 0 bases, with 4 bases lying between them. Germline V gene data show CDR1 as MNHEY and CDR2 as SVGAGI. The CDR3 has 12 amino acids. The assay was immunoSEQ multiplex PCR, and TCRdb's table has in-frame clones only and misses some. The sample carries tens of thousands of clones, about 60% recorded once. The entry originates in a study of vaccination effects on CD4 cells after COVID-19. General observations from the study: Healthy vaccinees' vaccine-induced clones included only 1 of 255 cross-reacting with common cold coronaviruses.

This sequence was found in a human donor who received a COVID-19 vaccine. This material consisted of CD4+ T cells from PBMCs cultured with HCoV-OC43 spike peptides, taken before COVID-19 vaccination. As for subset: HCoV-OC43 spike overlapping peptide pool stimulation. This chain connects TRBV6-5 to TRBJ1-1; D is ambiguous. In DNA, the CDR3 is TGTGCCAGCAGTCTATTGAACACTGAAGCTTTCTTT. Protein: CASSLLNTEAFF.